The entry that follows covers one TCR beta chain sequence. Antigen: not known. This entry belongs to a study of post-analysis software for immune sequencing data. General study points: Four to six TRBV segments were more frequent in patients than controls; TRBV5-6, TRBV5-1 and TRBV20-1 belonged to this group.

The library was made from cDNA and included unique molecular identifiers. TCRdb re-called the PCR reads through MiXCR, storing one row per CDR3 protein. Of 500,000 to 600,000 distinct CDR3 sequences listed, about 44% were seen once; the top ten hold over 1.5%. The CDR3 is 15 amino acids. The ends lost 1 base at V and 5 bases at J; junction bases unmatched: 4. The V gene's germline CDR1 is SGHTA and CDR2 FQGNSA. The clonotype was recovered from a girl between 5 and 17 years old with multiple sclerosis. The sample consisted of blood. The J gene is TRBJ2-3, the V gene TRBV7-2, with 9 bases aligning to TRBD2. CDR3 protein: CASSLDRTSVDTQYF. CDR3 in DNA: TGTGCCAGCAGCTTAGATCGGACTAGCGTAGATACGCAGTATTTT.